The 25 T cell receptor beta chains below come from one sample, sequenced in a study of T cells in Graves' hyperthyroidism and ophthalmopathy. Researchers took RNA transcripts and amplified the TCR beta CDR3 regions from them. In the first-round RT-PCR of the TCR CDR3, the HTBI primer set was used. One entry per CDR3 protein results from TCRdb running MiXCR on the multiplex PCR reads. This table has 300,000 to 450,000 distinct CDR3 sequences, approximately 15% appearing once. The source material was blood. The receptors shown here come from a woman aged 55-75 years with Graves' hyperthyroidism.

In this sample, this clonotype turned up many times. The V and J genes are TRBV30 and TRBJ1-1; possible D gene TRBD1, 6 bases. Germline loops: CDR1 GTSNPN, CDR2 SVGIG (reference sequence). The ends were cut back, 5 bases at V and 0 bases at J, with 16 bases in the middle. The CDR3 extends over 15 amino acids. Here the CDR3 DNA reads TGTGCCTGGTCTACCGGGACACCTATGAACACTGAAGCTTTCTTT. Translated, it gives CAWSTGTPMNTEAFF.

The chain carries TRBV19 and TRBJ2-3, with 8 bases matching TRBD2. V dropped 1 base and J dropped 4; count of bases not matched to a gene: 7. The CDR3 length is 16 residues. The germline V gene encodes CDR1 LNHDA and CDR2 SQIVND (reference sequence). CDR3 region: CASSIGGGRRADTQYF. Written as DNA, the CDR3 is TGTGCCAGTAGTATAGGGGGCGGGAGGAGAGCAGATACGCAGTATTTT.

This clonotype was detected many times. The chain links TRBV12-3 or TRBV12-4 to TRBJ1-2, with TRBD1 matching 7 bases. Trimming cost V 4 bases and J 5 bases; bases outside gene matches: 10. CDR3 length: 15 residues. CDR3 sequence reads: CASSSVGQTGYGYTF. In DNA form, the CDR3 reads TGTGCCAGCAGTTCAGTGGGACAGACGGGGTATGGCTACACCTTC.

This clonotype was counted a few times. This sequence joins TRBV19 and TRBJ2-2, with 7 positions matching TRBD1. Germline assignment: CDR1 LNHDA and CDR2 SQIVND (reference sequence). CDR3 length equals 16 residues. V gave up 3 bases and J gave up 7 bases; unmatched junction bases: 11. Here the CDR3 DNA reads TGTGCCAGTAGTATCGGACAGGCGCGAGTGTTCGGGGAGCTGTTTTTT. This sequence encodes CASSIGQARVFGELFF.

A note on this clonotype: Being one base from a much bigger clone, this may be a read error. The J gene is TRBJ2-2, the V gene TRBV3-1, with a weak D call TRBD2 (5 bases). V dropped 3 bases and J dropped 6 bases, with 14 bases sitting between them. The CDR3 contains 15 residues. Per the germline V gene, CDR1 is LGHDT and CDR2 is YNNKEL (reference sequence). The CDR3 protein is CASSQPPGMAGELFF. The CDR3 DNA follows: TGTGCCAGCAGCCAGCCCCCGGGGATGGCCGGGGAGCTGTTTTTT.

On this clonotype: A much larger clone is a single base away; this may be a read error. The V gene is TRBV19, the J gene TRBJ2-1; TRBD2 agrees at 11 bases. In germline, CDR1 is LNHDA, CDR2 SQIVND (reference sequence). The length of the CDR3 is 17 residues. Trimming at V came to 4 bases and at J to 6 bases, leaving 11 bases not matched to a gene. CDR3 coding DNA: TGTGCCAGTAGTACTGAGCCTGGGACTAGCGGATCCAATGAGCAGTTCTTC. This codes for CASSTEPGTSGSNEQFF.

This clonotype has ten or more counts. J is TRBJ2-3 and V is TRBV11-2; D could derive from TRBD1 or TRBD2 (6 bases each). V lost 5 bases to trimming and J lost 5 bases, with 14 bases between them. The CDR3 is made up of 14 amino acids. Germline V lookup: CDR1 SGHAT, CDR2 FQNNGV. The CDR3 region is CASSPGASGDTQYF. The CDR3 nucleotides are TGTGCCAGCAGCCCGGGGGCCTCGGGAGATACGCAGTATTTT.

This clonotype was recorded many times. CDR3 nucleotides: TGTGCCAGCAGCTTAGGCGGGCCCACAGATACGCAGTATTTT. Amino acid sequence: CASSLGGPTDTQYF. The chain carries TRBV11-3 and TRBJ2-3; a possible D gene is TRBD2 (5 bases). Between the trimmed V and J ends, which lost 1 base and 2 bases, there was a span of 7 bases. Germline V CDR1 and CDR2: SGHNT, YENEEA. This CDR3 contains 14 residues.

Concerning this clonotype: A much larger clonotype is one base distant, so this may be a read error. The rearrangement uses TRBV19 and TRBJ1-2; 9 positions match TRBD1. From germline, CDR1 is LNHDA and CDR2 SQIVND (reference sequence). The CDR3 runs 13 residues. The CDR3 bases are TGTGCCAGTAGTCCACAGGGGGCAGGTGGCTACGCCTTC. This gives the protein CASSPQGAGGYAF.

The chain has TRBV4-1 and TRBJ2-3; D is uncertain. Per the germline V gene, CDR1 is MGHRA and CDR2 is YSYEKL. This CDR3 is 13 amino acids long. V was cut by 3 bases and J by 6 bases, with 10 bases left in between. The DNA of the CDR3 is TGCGCCAGCAGCCAGAGTACGGCGGATACGCAGTATTTT. Protein sequence: CASSQSTADTQYF.

In its sample, this clonotype was seen many times. The chain employs TRBV28 and TRBJ2-1, with D perhaps TRBD1 (5 bases). Germline assignment: CDR1 MDHEN and CDR2 SYDVKM. The CDR3 is 14 amino acids. Between the trimmed V and J ends, which lost 3 bases and 4 bases, there was a span of 10 bases. CDR3: CASSFLQAYNEQFF. CDR3 DNA: TGTGCCAGCAGTTTCCTACAGGCATACAATGAGCAGTTCTTC.

This clonotype appeared a few times. The rearrangement uses TRBV19 and TRBJ1-5; 9 bases are shared with TRBD1. Germline loops: CDR1 LNHDA, CDR2 SQIVND (reference sequence). V trimming: 9 bases; J trimming: 3 bases; junction bases outside the gene matches: 9. This CDR3 is 15 amino acids long. CDR3 sequence reads: CASAPWDRDNQPQHF. CDR3 DNA: TGTGCCAGCGCTCCCTGGGACAGGGACAATCAGCCCCAGCATTTT.

This clonotype was recorded at least ten times. The V and J genes are TRBV29-1 and TRBJ2-1; either TRBD1 or TRBD2 may fit D (5 bases each). Germline values: CDR1 SQVTM, CDR2 ANQGSEA. This CDR3 region has 16 residues. Trimming left V 8 bases short and J 0 bases short, with 20 bases between. The CDR3, as DNA: TGCAGCACAAGGGAGACAGCACTCAGCTCCTACAATGAGCAGTTCTTC. Translation: CSTRETALSSYNEQFF.

This clonotype occurred many times. The chain couples TRBV6-1 to TRBJ1-6; TRBD1 aligns across 8 bases. There are 14 residues in the CDR3. V shed 6 bases, J shed 10 bases, and the junction held 8 bases outside the gene matches. The germline gives CDR1 MNHNS, CDR2 SASEGT. For the CDR3, the DNA is TGTGCCAGCAGATCGACAGGGGCCGGCTCACCCCTCCACTTT. It is translated as CASRSTGAGSPLHF.

The chain employs TRBV7-2 and TRBJ2-2, with D maybe TRBD2 (6 bases). V lost 1 base and J 7 bases, leaving 16 bases between the germline ends. This CDR3 region has 16 residues. Germline CDR1 and CDR2: SGHTA and FQGNSA. The DNA of the CDR3 is TGTGCCAGCAGCTTAGTGACTAGTGTCTTCGTCGGGGAGCTGTTTTTT. It translates to CASSLVTSVFVGELFF.

This clonotype appeared many times. This chain uses TRBV7-3 with TRBJ1-1; D remains ambiguous. This CDR3 contains 13 residues. The germline gives CDR1 SGHTA, CDR2 FQGTGA. Trimming removed 5 bases at V and 0 bases at J, with 7 bases between. DNA of the CDR3: TGTGCCAGCAGCCAGGAACTGAACACTGAAGCTTTCTTT. This gives the protein CASSQELNTEAFF.

This clonotype was seen only a few times. A single base separates this from a much larger clone, so it may be a read error. The chain links TRBV6-2 or TRBV6-3 to TRBJ1-5; D is uncertain. This CDR3 region has 16 residues. CDR1 and CDR2 from the germline V gene are MNHEY and SVGEGT. This CDR3 reads CTSSDLLGPKKQPQHF. DNA of the CDR3: TGTACCAGCAGCGACCTCTTGGGTCCTAAAAAGCAGCCCCAGCATTTT.

This clonotype has a count of ten or more. The J gene is TRBJ2-3, the V gene TRBV28; D not resolved. CDR1 and CDR2 from the germline V gene are MDHEN and SYDVKM. This CDR3 comprises 13 residues. Trimming shortened V by 4 bases and J by 6 bases, and 11 bases separated the two germline ends. Here the CDR3 DNA reads TGTGCCAGCAGTTCAACTTCGCGCGATACGCAGTATTTT. This translates into CASSSTSRDTQYF.

This clonotype has a count of ten or more. The chain combines TRBV7-3 with TRBJ1-1; 7 bases are a match to TRBD1. The CDR3 extends over 13 amino acids. Germline CDR1 and CDR2: SGHTA and FQGTGA. The V and J ends lost 4 bases and 1 base, in that order; junction bases with no gene match: 0. This chain's CDR3 is CASSSGGNTEAFF. CDR3 DNA sequence: TGTGCCAGCAGCTCAGGGGGGAACACTGAAGCTTTCTTT.

This clonotype was recorded many times. The rearrangement links TRBV29-1 to TRBJ2-1; TRBD2 aligns across 7 bases. Germline V lookup: CDR1 SQVTM, CDR2 ANQGSEA. The CDR3 covers 12 residues. V trimming: 5 bases; J trimming: 6 bases; junction bases outside the gene matches: 4. CDR3 protein: CSVNSGTNEQFF. CDR3 DNA sequence: TGCAGCGTTAACAGCGGGACCAATGAGCAGTTCTTC.

This clonotype was observed at least ten times. This chain links TRBV2 with TRBJ1-1; possible D gene TRBD1, 5 bases. The CDR3 consists of 15 residues. Germline CDR1 is SNHLY and CDR2 is FYNNEI. Trimming shortened V by 4 bases and J by 1 base, and 13 bases separated the two germline ends. The CDR3 DNA reads TGTGCCAGCAGTGGACAGAACTTTCGGAACACTGAAGCTTTCTTT. Its protein is CASSGQNFRNTEAFF.

The CDR3 loop is CASSSPGNEKLFF. The CDR3, as DNA: TGTGCCAGCAGCTCACCGGGTAATGAAAAACTGTTTTTT. The chain uses TRBV7-9 and TRBJ1-4; D is unclear. There are 13 residues in the CDR3. V dropped 4 bases and J dropped 4 bases, with 7 bases sitting between them. CDR1 SEHNR and CDR2 FQNEAQ come from the germline V gene (reference sequence).

The sample holds many counts of this clonotype. The rearrangement uses TRBV18 and TRBJ1-5, with 7 positions matching TRBD1. This CDR3 spans 12 amino acids. V shed 6 bases, J shed 5 bases, and the junction held 1 base outside the gene matches. Germline V gene data show CDR1 as KGHSH and CDR2 as LQKENI. The CDR3 bases are TGTGCCAGCTCGGGGACAGATCAGCCCCAGCATTTT. This encodes CASSGTDQPQHF.

In nucleotides, the CDR3 is TGTGCCAGCAGTTTACATATTAGCGGGAGAGAGTACTTC. This encodes CASSLHISGREYF. The chain has TRBV27 and TRBJ2-7; the match to TRBD2 covers 9 bases. The CDR3 loop spans 13 amino acids. Losses at the gene ends were 2 bases for V and 11 bases for J; bases not matched to a gene: 7. CDR1 MNHEY and CDR2 SMNVEV come from the germline V gene (reference sequence).

This clonotype was detected many times. The V call is TRBV29-1, the J call TRBJ2-5; possibly TRBD2 for D (5 bases). V was cut by 5 bases and J by 3 bases, with 10 bases left in between. This CDR3 comprises 12 residues. The V gene's germline CDR1 is SQVTM and CDR2 ANQGSEA. The CDR3 loop reads CSVNGIEETQYF. The CDR3 nucleotides read TGCAGCGTTAACGGGATCGAAGAGACCCAGTACTTC.